A selection of T cell receptor beta chains follows, all from one sample in a study of CD8 T cell repertoires and HIV-1 epitope variants. These receptors' antigens are unknown. Some clones are missing from TCRdb's copy, which holds only in-frame ones; the method was immunoSEQ multiplex PCR. The sample has approximately 5,300 clones, about two thirds seen once. The sample comprised cultured CD8+ T cells derived from PBMCs. These receptors were taken from a male donor with HIV. CDR3s include the opening cysteine and the closing phenylalanine or tryptophan. A D gene is named only where the DNA matches it firmly. Clone size is shown for a subset of rows, as once, few, many or a class of expanded clone.

V gene: TRBV28; D gene: -; clone size: -; J gene: TRBJ1-1; CDR3 DNA: TGTGCCAGCAGCCCCCGGGGGATGGGGGCATCGAGAACTGAAGCTTTCTTT; CDR3 protein: CASSPRGMGASRTEAFF
V gene: TRBV5-4; D gene: -; clone size: few; J gene: TRBJ2-1; CDR3 DNA: TGTGCCAGCAGTTACGGACTCGAGCTGGATGAGCAGTTCTTC; CDR3 protein: CASSYGLELDEQFF
V gene: TRBV28; D gene: -; clone size: -; J gene: TRBJ2-1; CDR3 DNA: TGTGCCAGCAGTTCGGACTTATGGCAGTTCTTC; CDR3 protein: CASSSDLWQFF
V gene: TRBV10-2; D gene: -; clone size: once; J gene: TRBJ2-7; CDR3 DNA: TGCGCCAGCAGTGAAGGGTACTCCTACGAGCAGTACTTC; CDR3 protein: CASSEGYSYEQYF
V gene: TRBV7-2; D gene: -; clone size: -; J gene: TRBJ2-2; CDR3 DNA: TGTGCCAGCAGCTTTAGAAGGACCGGGGAGCTGTTTTTT; CDR3 protein: CASSFRRTGELFF
V gene: TRBV7-6; D gene: -; clone size: -; J gene: TRBJ2-7; CDR3 DNA: TGTGCCAGCAGCGCCCTAGATGAGCAGTACTTC; CDR3 protein: CASSALDEQYF
V gene: TRBV27; D gene: -; clone size: -; J gene: TRBJ2-7; CDR3 DNA: TGTGCCAGCAGTCGGCAGAGGCCCGGGGAGCAGTACTTC; CDR3 protein: CASSRQRPGEQYF
V gene: TRBV9; D gene: -; clone size: -; J gene: TRBJ1-3; CDR3 DNA: TGTGCCAGCAGCGGTGGGGCGCGTGGAAACACCATATATTTT; CDR3 protein: CASSGGARGNTIYF
V gene: TRBV28; D gene: TRBD1; clone size: few; J gene: TRBJ1-3; CDR3 DNA: TGTGCCAGCAGTCAGACAGGGTCTGGAAACACCATATATTTT; CDR3 protein: CASSQTGSGNTIYF
V gene: TRBV29-1; D gene: -; clone size: -; J gene: TRBJ2-7; CDR3 DNA: TGCAGCGTTGTGGCAGGAGGGTACGAGCAGTACTTC; CDR3 protein: CSVVAGGYEQYF